Listed below are T cell receptor beta chains from one sample, sequenced in a study of blood T cell repertoires in COVID-19. Assay used: immunoSEQ multiplex PCR; TCRdb lists only in-frame clones, some missing. Counted here are approximately 77,000 clones, 88% occurring once; the ten biggest clones make up under 7.5%. Sequenced sample: peripheral blood. The receptors stem from a woman older than 75 with acute or convalescent COVID-19. The CDR3 runs from the conserved cysteine through the conserved F or W.

v_call cdr3_aa
TRBV24-1 CATSDPTQGGGETQYF
TRBV5-1 CASSFGTLGGSEQYF
TRBV18 CASSPRGQGTGNTIYF
TRBV7-9 CASSLRDSGGDTQYF
TRBV6-5 CAAKGGSDTQYF
TRBV10-3 CAISEGRGGPSVKQYF
TRBV5-6 CASSSAYEQYF
TRBV11-2 CASSFGGPPGKLFF
TRBV7-2 CASRPPGQGNSPLHF
TRBV19 CASKEALGGYTF
TRBV2 CASKEGERSYNEQFF
TRBV7-2 CASSSTLAPGQGYEQYF
TRBV21-1 CASSSTEPYGYTF
TRBV7-3 CASSPTTRAETQYF
TRBV5-1 CASSLGSGGAKEAFF
TRBV3-1/TRBV3-2 CASSQVGAMGEAFF
TRBV19 CASSISWGDSSNEQFF